This record covers a single T cell receptor beta chain. As yet, its antigen is unknown. The sample belongs to a study of shared clonotypes between healthy human individuals. Naive CD8 cells lacked CD45RO and underwent positive selection for CCR7, leaving out terminally differentiated effector memory CD45RA+ cells. Study-level findings and limits: The study generally estimated greater richness for naive than memory subsets.

Deep was the level at which the assay was run. Once extracted for a subset, genomic DNA was divided evenly among several immunoSEQ plates. The assay was immunoSEQ multiplex PCR, and TCRdb's table has in-frame clones only and misses some. The sample consists of about 750,000 clones, nearly 95% of them appearing once. Per germline, CDR1 MNHEY and CDR2 SVGAGI. The CDR3 runs 12 residues. J gave up 2 bases and V 7 bases, and 2 bases lay outside the gene matches. This TCR derives from a young man in good health. The sequenced sample consisted of naive CD8+ T cells sorted from blood. The rearrangement uses TRBV6-5 and TRBJ2-7; 7 bases align to TRBD1. The CDR3 nucleotides are TGTGCCAGCACTGGGACAGCCTACGAGCAGTACTTC. Translation: CASTGTAYEQYF.